The clone carrying this TCR beta chain was detected many times. Its specificity is not known. Amplified TCR beta CDR3 regions derived from RNA transcripts. RT-PCR in the first round (using the HTBI primer set) targeted the TCR CDR3. One entry per CDR3 protein, called by TCRdb with MiXCR from the multiplex PCR reads. The sample consists of 550,000 to 800,000 distinct CDR3 sequences, roughly 17% of them appearing once. The data derive from a study of T cells in Graves' hyperthyroidism and ophthalmopathy. Study-wide points: Blood also showed most of the thyroid clonotypes that were expanded above 0.001.

The CDR3 sequence is 14 residues long. The germline V gene encodes CDR1 SNHLY and CDR2 FYNNEI. V was pared by 6 bases and J by 3 bases, with 11 bases between. The authors obtained PBMCs from about 9 ml of fresh peripheral blood. The sequence was collected from a middle-aged man with Graves' hyperthyroidism. The rearrangement uses TRBV2 and TRBJ1-4; D not resolved. The sample comprised blood. As DNA, the CDR3 is TGTGCCAGCAGCCAACAGAGTTCTAATGAAAAACTGTTTTTT. Protein product: CASSQQSSNEKLFF.